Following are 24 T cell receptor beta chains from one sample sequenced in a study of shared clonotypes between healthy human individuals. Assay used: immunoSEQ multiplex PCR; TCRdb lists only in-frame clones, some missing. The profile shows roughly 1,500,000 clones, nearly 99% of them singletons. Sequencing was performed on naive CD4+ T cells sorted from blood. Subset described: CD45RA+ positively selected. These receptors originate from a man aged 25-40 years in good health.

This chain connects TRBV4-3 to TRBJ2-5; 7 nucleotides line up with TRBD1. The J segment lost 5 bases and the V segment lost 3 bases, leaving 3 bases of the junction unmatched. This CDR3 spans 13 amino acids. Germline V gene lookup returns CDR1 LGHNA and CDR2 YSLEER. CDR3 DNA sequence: TGCGCCAGCAGCCAGGAACAGGGGGAGACCCAGTACTTC. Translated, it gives CASSQEQGETQYF.

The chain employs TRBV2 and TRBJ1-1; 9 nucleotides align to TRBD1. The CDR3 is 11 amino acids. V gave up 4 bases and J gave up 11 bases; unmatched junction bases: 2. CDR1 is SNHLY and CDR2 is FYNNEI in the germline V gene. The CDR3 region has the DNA TGTGCCAGCAGTGGGACAGGGGACGCTTTCTTT. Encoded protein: CASSGTGDAFF.

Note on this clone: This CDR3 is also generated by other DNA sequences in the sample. CDR3 region: CASSPLDSSYEQYF. In DNA, the CDR3 is TGTGCCAGCTCACCACTGGACAGCTCCTACGAGCAGTACTTC. The chain links TRBV18 to TRBJ2-7, with a possible D match to TRBD1 (6 bases). With 1 base removed from V and 0 bases from J, the gap between germline ends came to 7 bases. This CDR3 is 14 amino acids long. Germline V lookup: CDR1 KGHSH, CDR2 LQKENI.

The CDR3 DNA is TGCGCCAGCAGCTTCCTACATATTGGGACAGCCACAGATACGCAGTATTTT. As protein: CASSFLHIGTATDTQYF. The chain has TRBV5-1 and TRBJ2-3, with 7 bases fitting TRBD1. The V gene's germline CDR1 is SGHRS and CDR2 YFSETQ. The CDR3 extends over 17 amino acids. J lost 2 bases, V lost 2 bases, and 11 bases had no gene match.

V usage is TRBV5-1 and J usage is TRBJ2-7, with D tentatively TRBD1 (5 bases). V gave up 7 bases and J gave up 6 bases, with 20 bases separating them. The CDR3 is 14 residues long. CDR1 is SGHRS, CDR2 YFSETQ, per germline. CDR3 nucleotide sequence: TGCGCCAGCTCCGAATACAGGTTTCCGGCCGAGCAGTACTTC. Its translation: CASSEYRFPAEQYF.

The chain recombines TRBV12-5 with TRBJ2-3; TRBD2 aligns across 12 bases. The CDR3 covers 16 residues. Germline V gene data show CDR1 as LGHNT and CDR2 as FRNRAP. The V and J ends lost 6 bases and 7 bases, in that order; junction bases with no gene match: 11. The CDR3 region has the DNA TGTGCTAGTGGAACGGGACTAGCGGGCGATCTATATACGCAGTATTTT. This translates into CASGTGLAGDLYTQYF.

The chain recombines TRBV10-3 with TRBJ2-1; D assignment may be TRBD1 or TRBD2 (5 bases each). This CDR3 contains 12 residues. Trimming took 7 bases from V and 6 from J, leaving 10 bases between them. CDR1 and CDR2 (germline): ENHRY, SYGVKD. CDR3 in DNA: TGTGCCATCATGGGACGTGGCAATGAGCAGTTCTTC. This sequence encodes CAIMGRGNEQFF.

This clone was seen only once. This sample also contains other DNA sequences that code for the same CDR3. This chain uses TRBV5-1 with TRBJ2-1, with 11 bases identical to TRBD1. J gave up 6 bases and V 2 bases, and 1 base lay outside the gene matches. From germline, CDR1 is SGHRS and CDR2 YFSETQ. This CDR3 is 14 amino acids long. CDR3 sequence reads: CASSLGTGGNEQFF. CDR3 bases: TGCGCCAGCAGCTTAGGGACAGGGGGCAATGAGCAGTTCTTC. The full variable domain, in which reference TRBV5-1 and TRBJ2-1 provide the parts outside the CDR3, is KAGVTQTPRYLIKTRGQQVTLSCSPISGHRSVSWYQQTPGQGLQFLFEYFSETQRNKGNFPGRFSGRQFSNSRSEMNVSTLELGDSALYLCASSLGTGGNEQFFGPGTRLTVL.

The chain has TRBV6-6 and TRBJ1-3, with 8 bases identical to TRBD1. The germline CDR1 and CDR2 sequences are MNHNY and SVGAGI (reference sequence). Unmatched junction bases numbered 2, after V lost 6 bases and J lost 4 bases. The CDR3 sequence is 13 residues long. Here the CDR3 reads CASSGTGGNTIYF. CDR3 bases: TGTGCCAGCAGCGGGACAGGAGGAAACACCATATATTTT.

As DNA, the CDR3 is TGTGCCAGCTCACCACCGAGAGGGGGCGGGGAGACCCAGTACTTC. Its protein product is CASSPPRGGGETQYF. The rearrangement joins TRBV18 to TRBJ2-5; 7 bases line up with TRBD1. The CDR3 length is 15 residues. Germline CDR1 KGHSH, CDR2 LQKENI. Unmatched junction bases numbered 6, after V lost 0 bases and J lost 5 bases. Filled out from reference TRBV18 and TRBJ2-5, the complete variable domain reads NAGVMQNPRHLVRRRGQEARLRCSPMKGHSHVYWYRQLPEEGLKFMVYLQKENIIDESGMPKERFSAEFPKEGPSILRIQQVVRGDSAAYFCASSPPRGGGETQYFGPGTRLLVL.

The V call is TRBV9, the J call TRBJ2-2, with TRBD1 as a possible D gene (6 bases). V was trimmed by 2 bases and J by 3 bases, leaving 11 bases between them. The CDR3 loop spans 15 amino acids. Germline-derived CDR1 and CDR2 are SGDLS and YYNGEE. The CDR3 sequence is CASSVRDTYTGELFF. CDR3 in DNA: TGTGCCAGCAGCGTCCGGGACACCTACACCGGGGAGCTGTTTTTT.

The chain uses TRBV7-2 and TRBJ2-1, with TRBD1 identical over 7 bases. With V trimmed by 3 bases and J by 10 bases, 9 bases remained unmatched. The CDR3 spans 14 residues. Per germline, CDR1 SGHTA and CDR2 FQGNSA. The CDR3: CASSFTGAWREQFF. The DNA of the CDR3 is TGTGCCAGCAGCTTTACAGGGGCCTGGAGGGAGCAGTTCTTC.

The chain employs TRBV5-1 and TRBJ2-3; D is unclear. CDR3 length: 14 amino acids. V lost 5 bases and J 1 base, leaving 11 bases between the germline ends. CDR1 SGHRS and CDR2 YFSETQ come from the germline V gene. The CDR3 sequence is CASSFDMRTDTQYF. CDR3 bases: TGCGCCAGCAGTTTCGACATGCGCACAGATACGCAGTATTTT. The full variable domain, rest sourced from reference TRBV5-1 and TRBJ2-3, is KAGVTQTPRYLIKTRGQQVTLSCSPISGHRSVSWYQQTPGQGLQFLFEYFSETQRNKGNFPGRFSGRQFSNSRSEMNVSTLELGDSALYLCASSFDMRTDTQYFGPGTRLTVL.

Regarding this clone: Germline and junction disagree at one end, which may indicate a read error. The CDR3 loop is CAEMPGDLDF. CDR3 DNA sequence: TGTGCGGAGATGCCCGGGGATTTGGACTTC. The chain carries TRBV19 and TRBJ2-7, with D tentatively TRBD2 (5 bases). CDR1 and CDR2 from the germline V gene are LNHDA and SQIVND (reference sequence). There are 10 residues in the CDR3. Together with reference TRBV19 and TRBJ2-7, the CDR3 gives the full variable domain: DGGITQSPKYLFRKEGQNVTLSCEQNLNHDAMYWYRQDPGQGLRLIYYSQIVNDFQKGDIAEGYSVSREKKESFPLTVTSAQKNPTAFYLCAEMPGDLDFGPGTRLTVT.

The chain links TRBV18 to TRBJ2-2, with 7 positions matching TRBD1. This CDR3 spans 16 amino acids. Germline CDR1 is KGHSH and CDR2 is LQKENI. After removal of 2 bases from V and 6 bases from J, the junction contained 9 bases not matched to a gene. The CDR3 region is CASSPKRQGLAGELFF. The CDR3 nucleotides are TGTGCCAGCTCACCAAAACGACAGGGTTTAGCCGGGGAGCTGTTTTTT.

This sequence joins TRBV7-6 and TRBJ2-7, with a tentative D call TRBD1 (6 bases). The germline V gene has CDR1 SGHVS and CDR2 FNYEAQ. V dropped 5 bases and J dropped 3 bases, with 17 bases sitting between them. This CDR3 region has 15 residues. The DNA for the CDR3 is TGTGCCAGCAGCCCCCGCCCGGACAGTAGCTACGAGCAGTACTTC. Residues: CASSPRPDSSYEQYF.

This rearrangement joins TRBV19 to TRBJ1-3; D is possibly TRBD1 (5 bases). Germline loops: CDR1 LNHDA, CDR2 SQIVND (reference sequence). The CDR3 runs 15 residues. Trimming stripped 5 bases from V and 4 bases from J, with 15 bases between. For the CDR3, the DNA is TGTGCCAGTAGTCGGGGGTACGCGGGCGGAAACACCATATATTTT. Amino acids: CASSRGYAGGNTIYF.

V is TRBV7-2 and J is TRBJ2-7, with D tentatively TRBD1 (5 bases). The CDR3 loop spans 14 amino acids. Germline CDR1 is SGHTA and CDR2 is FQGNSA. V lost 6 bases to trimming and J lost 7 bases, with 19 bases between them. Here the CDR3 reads CASSRDRRVGEQYF. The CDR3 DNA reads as TGTGCCAGCAGTAGAGACAGAAGGGTAGGGGAGCAGTACTTC.

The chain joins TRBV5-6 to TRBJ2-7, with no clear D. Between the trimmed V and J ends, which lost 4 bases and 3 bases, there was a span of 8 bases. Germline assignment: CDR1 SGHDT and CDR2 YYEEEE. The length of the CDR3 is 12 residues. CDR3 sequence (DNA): TGTGCCAGCAGCGCAAACTACTACGAGCAGTACTTC. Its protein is CASSANYYEQYF.

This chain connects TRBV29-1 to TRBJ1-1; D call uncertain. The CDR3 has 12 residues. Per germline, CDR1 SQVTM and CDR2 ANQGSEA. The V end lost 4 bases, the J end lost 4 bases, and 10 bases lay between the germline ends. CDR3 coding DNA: TGCAGCGTTGTTGGGTTTGTCACTGAAGCTTTCTTT. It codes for CSVVGFVTEAFF.

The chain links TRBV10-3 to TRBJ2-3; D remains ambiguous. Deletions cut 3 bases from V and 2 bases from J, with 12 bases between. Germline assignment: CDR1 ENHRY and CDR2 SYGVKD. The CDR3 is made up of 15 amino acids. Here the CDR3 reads CAISERVRHTDTQYF. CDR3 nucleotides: TGTGCCATCAGTGAAAGGGTTCGGCACACAGATACGCAGTATTTT.

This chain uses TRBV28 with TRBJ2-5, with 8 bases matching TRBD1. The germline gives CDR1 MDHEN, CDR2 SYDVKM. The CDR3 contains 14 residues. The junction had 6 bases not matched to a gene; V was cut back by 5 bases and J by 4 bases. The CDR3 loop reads CASSLRQGLETQYF. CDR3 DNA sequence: TGTGCCAGCAGTCTCAGACAGGGGTTAGAGACCCAGTACTTC.

In DNA form, the CDR3 reads TGTGCCAGCAGACTAGCGGGAGGGCACCTGTATTTT. Its protein is CASRLAGGHLYF. The chain is built from TRBV28 and TRBJ2-3; 13 bases line up with TRBD2. Per germline, CDR1 MDHEN and CDR2 SYDVKM. The CDR3 runs to 12 residues. The V segment lost 6 bases and the J segment 14 bases; nucleotides outside the gene matches: 5.

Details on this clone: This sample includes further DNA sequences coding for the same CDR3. The CDR3 region is CASSLELAGSYEQYF. CDR3 coding DNA: TGTGCCAGCAGCTTAGAACTAGCGGGCTCCTACGAGCAGTACTTC. The chain couples TRBV7-2 to TRBJ2-7; the match to TRBD2 covers 9 bases. Trimming at V came to 1 base and at J to 0 bases, leaving 1 base not matched to a gene. This CDR3 has 15 residues. CDR1 and CDR2 (germline): SGHTA, FQGNSA.